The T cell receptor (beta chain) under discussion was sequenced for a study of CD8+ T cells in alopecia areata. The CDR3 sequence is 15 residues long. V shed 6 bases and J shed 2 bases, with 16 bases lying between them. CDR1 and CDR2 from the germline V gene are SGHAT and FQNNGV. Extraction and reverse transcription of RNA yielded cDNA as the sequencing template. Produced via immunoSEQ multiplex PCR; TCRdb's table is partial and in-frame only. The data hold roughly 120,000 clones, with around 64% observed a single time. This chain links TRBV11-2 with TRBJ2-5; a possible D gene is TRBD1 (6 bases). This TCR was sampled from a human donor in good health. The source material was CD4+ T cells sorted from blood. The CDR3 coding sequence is TGTGCCAGCAGTTCAGGACAGTTATTACAAGAGACCCAGTACTTC. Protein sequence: CASSSGQLLQETQYF.